The T cell receptor (beta chain) under discussion was sequenced for a study of blood T cell repertoires in COVID-19. Study information: Collection of acute and convalescent COVID-19 samples took place in the United States, Italy and Spain. Sources were T cells, B-cell-depleted T cells, or PBMCs; the material itself was cDNA or gDNA.

This CDR3 contains 13 residues. Authors' methods: Nucleated cell number was recorded as an estimate derived from reference gene primer amplification. Only in-frame clones appear in the TCRdb table, and some are missing; sequencing was by immunoSEQ multiplex PCR. V and J calls and clone size come straight from that table; D and trimming were deduced from the DNA. The data hold more than 150,000 clones, with over 75% observed a single time. This receptor was taken from an elderly woman with acute or convalescent COVID-19. The rearrangement links TRBV7-5 to TRBJ1-2; the table's D call, TRBD1, was not checked against the DNA. TRBV7-5 is shown as a pseudogene. Material for sequencing was peripheral blood. The DNA for the CDR3 is TGTGCCAGAAGCTTAGGTACAGGAAGCGGCTACACCTTC. Its translation: CARSLGTGSGYTF.